The 22 T cell receptor beta chains below come from one sample, sequenced in a study of blood T cell repertoires in COVID-19. TCRdb's copy holds only in-frame clones and misses some; the assay was immunoSEQ multiplex PCR. The sample includes more than 95,000 clones, approximately 84% of them seen just once. Material: peripheral blood. All receptors come from a human donor in a cohort sampled during active COVID-19.

This chain links TRBV11-2 with TRBJ2-7, with 7 bases matching TRBD1. Trimming removed 5 bases from V and 6 bases from J; junction bases left unmatched: 10. Germline V gene data show CDR1 as SGHAT and CDR2 as FQNNGV. This CDR3 contains 14 residues. The CDR3 reads CASSLGTEGAEQYF. The CDR3 DNA follows: TGTGCCAGCAGCCTCGGGACAGAGGGGGCCGAGCAGTACTTC. The entire variable domain, with the rest obtained from reference TRBV11-2 and TRBJ2-7, is as follows: EAGVAQSPRYKIIEKRQSVAFWCNPISGHATLYWYQQILGQGPKLLIQFQNNGVVDDSQLPKDRFSAERLKGVDSTLKIQPAKLEDSAVYLCASSLGTEGAEQYFGPGTRLTVT.

The rearrangement links TRBV19 to TRBJ1-4; tentative D call: TRBD1 (6 bases). The germline gives CDR1 LNHDA, CDR2 SQIVND (reference sequence). The CDR3 is 14 amino acids. Trimming cost V 5 bases and J 8 bases, with 15 bases left between them. The CDR3 DNA follows: TGTGCCAGTAGTCTAGCCAGGGGACGGGAAAAACTGTTTTTT. It specifies CASSLARGREKLFF.

This chain uses TRBV20-1 with TRBJ2-1; 12 nucleotides line up with TRBD2. Germline CDR1 DFQATT, CDR2 SNEGSKA (reference sequence). The CDR3 has 17 residues. V was clipped by 3 bases and J by 7 bases; unmatched bases: 13. CDR3 DNA: TGCAGTGCTAGTTCCTCGACGGGACTAGCGGGTGGGAATGAGCAGTTCTTC. It translates to CSASSSTGLAGGNEQFF.

This clone appeared a single time. The CDR3 DNA reads as TGCGCCATGCAGGGACTAGCGGGGGCTTGCGAGCAGTACTTC. This codes for CAMQGLAGACEQYF. V is TRBV23-1 and J is TRBJ2-7; TRBD2 matches 14 bases. TRBV23-1 is given ORF status, its function remaining uncertain. With 10 bases clipped from V and 6 bases from J, the junction kept 8 bases outside the gene matches. CDR3 length: 14 amino acids.

The chain couples TRBV19 to TRBJ1-4; no reliable D call. The germline CDR1 and CDR2 sequences are LNHDA and SQIVND (reference sequence). Trimming took off 1 base at V and 8 bases at J, with 14 bases between the two ends. CDR3 length: 15 amino acids. DNA of the CDR3: TGTGCCAGTAGTATAGCGTCGGGGTACTACGAAAAACTGTTTTTT. This translates into CASSIASGYYEKLFF. The full variable domain, with the rest looked up from reference TRBV19 and TRBJ1-4, is DGGITQSPKYLFRKEGQNVTLSCEQNLNHDAMYWYRQDPGQGLRLIYYSQIVNDFQKGDIAEGYSVSREKKESFPLTVTSAQKNPTAFYLCASSIASGYYEKLFFGSGTQLSVL.

This chain connects TRBV4-1 to TRBJ1-4; unclear D gene. This CDR3 has 15 residues. The germline V gene encodes CDR1 MGHRA and CDR2 YSYEKL. V was clipped by 3 bases and J by 7 bases, with 15 bases between them. This chain's CDR3 is CASSQEGRVGEKLFF. The CDR3 DNA is TGCGCCAGCAGCCAGGAAGGGAGGGTCGGTGAAAAACTGTTTTTT.

This chain uses TRBV7-3 with TRBJ1-2, with TRBD1 as a possible D gene (6 bases). V lost 1 base to trimming and J lost 4 bases, with 13 bases between them. The CDR3 runs 15 residues. Germline CDR1 is SGHTA and CDR2 is FQGTGA. CDR3 amino acids: CASSLKAGEGYGYTF. The CDR3 coding sequence is TGTGCCAGCAGCTTAAAGGCAGGGGAAGGCTATGGCTACACCTTC.

Here the CDR3 reads CASSYFYSSYEQYF. DNA of the CDR3: TGTGCCAGCAGTTACTTTTACAGCTCCTACGAGCAGTACTTC. The J gene is TRBJ2-7, the V gene TRBV6-5; D remains ambiguous. Trimming removed 1 base at V and 0 bases at J, with 7 bases between. Germline V lookup: CDR1 MNHEY, CDR2 SVGAGI. The CDR3 spans 14 residues.

The CDR3 DNA reads TGCGCCAGCAGCACAGGGACAGGGGGTCGGACTGAAGCTTTCTTT. It specifies CASSTGTGGRTEAFF. The chain has TRBV5-1 and TRBJ1-1; 11 positions agree with TRBD1. The CDR3 has 15 amino acids. Germline trimming cut 4 bases from V and 5 bases from J; bases unmatched to any gene: 7. Germline values: CDR1 SGHRS, CDR2 YFSETQ. Looking up the rest from reference TRBV5-1 and TRBJ1-1 gives the full variable domain: KAGVTQTPRYLIKTRGQQVTLSCSPISGHRSVSWYQQTPGQGLQFLFEYFSETQRNKGNFPGRFSGRQFSNSRSEMNVSTLELGDSALYLCASSTGTGGRTEAFFGQGTRLTVV.

CDR3: CATSAGDSPLHF. DNA of the CDR3: TGTGCCACCAGCGCAGGGGACTCACCCCTCCACTTT. This sequence joins TRBV15 and TRBJ1-6, with D possibly TRBD1 on 6 matching bases. Germline CDR1 and CDR2: LNHNV and YYDKDF (reference sequence). V lost 5 bases, J lost 10 bases, and 9 bases lay in between. The CDR3 loop spans 12 amino acids.

The CDR3 DNA is TGTGCCAGCAGTGTCGGCACTGAAGCTTTCTTT. This encodes CASSVGTEAFF. This chain links TRBV2 with TRBJ1-1; D is ambiguous. Germline V lookup: CDR1 SNHLY, CDR2 FYNNEI. V lost 4 bases to trimming and J lost 4 bases, with 4 bases between them. The CDR3 loop spans 11 amino acids.

The chain employs TRBV30 and TRBJ1-2; perhaps TRBD1 as D (6 bases). The length of the CDR3 is 12 residues. Germline V gene lookup returns CDR1 GTSNPN and CDR2 SVGIG (reference sequence). Trimming removed 5 bases from V and 2 bases from J, with 9 bases in between. The CDR3 nucleotides are TGTGCCTGGCAGGACAGCAACTATGGCTACACCTTC. Translated: CAWQDSNYGYTF.

This chain uses TRBV5-6 with TRBJ2-2, with D possibly matching TRBD1 (5 bases). The germline V and J ends were trimmed by 2 bases and 4 bases, with 12 bases remaining between them. The CDR3 length is 15 residues. Germline V lookup: CDR1 SGHDT, CDR2 YYEEEE. The CDR3 sequence: CASSFGAGGTGELFF. CDR3 DNA: TGTGCCAGCAGCTTTGGGGCTGGCGGCACCGGGGAGCTGTTTTTT.

This CDR3 reads CASSSTGVLGTEAFF. The CDR3 nucleotides are TGTGCCAGCAGCTCCACAGGGGTGCTTGGGACTGAAGCTTTCTTT. The rearrangement joins TRBV7-8 to TRBJ1-1; 7 bases are shared with TRBD1. Trimming at V came to 4 bases and at J to 5 bases, leaving 10 bases not matched to a gene. Germline V CDR1 and CDR2: SGHVS, FQNEAQ. This CDR3 has 15 residues.

CDR3 sequence reads: CASTKGLAGVSYEQYF. For the CDR3, the DNA is TGTGCCAGCACCAAGGGACTAGCGGGGGTATCCTACGAGCAGTACTTC. This sequence joins TRBV3-1 (or the pseudogene TRBV3-2) and TRBJ2-7; 14 bases align to TRBD2. J lost 1 base, V lost 7 bases, and 6 bases had no gene match. The CDR3 runs 16 residues. CDR1 and CDR2 from the germline V gene are LGHDT and YNNKEL (reference sequence).

The sample holds one count of this clone. The rearrangement joins TRBV4-3 to TRBJ2-3; 14 bases agree with TRBD2. The CDR3 sequence is 16 residues long. Germline V gene sequence: CDR1 LGHNA, CDR2 YSLEER. V was clipped by 2 bases and J by 7 bases; unmatched bases: 5. CDR3 region: CASSQSGLAGGNTQYF. CDR3 in DNA: TGCGCCAGCAGCCAATCTGGACTAGCGGGGGGAAATACGCAGTATTTT.

The V gene is TRBV25-1, the J gene TRBJ1-5; 8 positions match TRBD1. In germline, CDR1 is MGHDK, CDR2 SYGVNS. V shed 5 bases and J 0 bases; nucleotides not matched to a gene: 3. This CDR3 comprises 15 residues. CDR3 bases: TGTGCCAGCAGTAAGACAGGGGATAGCAATCAGCCCCAGCATTTT. It yields the protein CASSKTGDSNQPQHF.

CDR3 sequence reads: CASRTLAGDSDTQYF. The DNA of the CDR3 is TGCGCCAGCAGGACTCTAGCGGGGGACTCAGATACGCAGTATTTT. The V gene is TRBV5-1, the J gene TRBJ2-3; 10 nucleotides align to TRBD2. This CDR3 region has 15 residues. Germline values: CDR1 SGHRS, CDR2 YFSETQ. J was trimmed by 4 bases and V by 5 bases; bases with no gene match: 7.

CDR3 residues: CASSYPGRGGGRETQYF. In DNA form, the CDR3 reads TGTGCCAGCAGTTACCCTGGACGCGGGGGGGGCCGTGAGACCCAGTACTTC. This sequence joins TRBV6-2 or TRBV6-3 and TRBJ2-5, with TRBD2 matching 9 bases. The CDR3 has 17 amino acids. With 2 bases clipped from V and 5 bases from J, the junction kept 12 bases outside the gene matches. In germline, CDR1 is MNHEY, CDR2 SVGEGT.

This clone was detected only a few times. CDR3 in amino acids: CASRPGGSGANVLTF. The CDR3 nucleotides are TGTGCCAGCAGACCGGGTGGCTCTGGGGCCAACGTCCTGACTTTC. V is TRBV6-5 and J is TRBJ2-6, with unresolved D. Germline V gives CDR1 MNHEY, CDR2 SVGAGI. V lost 6 bases to trimming and J lost 0 bases, with 9 bases between them. This CDR3 has 15 amino acids.

This clone was seen more than once but under ten times. V usage is TRBV20-1 and J usage is TRBJ2-4; 7 bases align to TRBD2. V was pared by 7 bases and J by 8 bases, with 5 bases of the junction left unmatched. The CDR3 spans 11 residues. The germline V gene has CDR1 DFQATT and CDR2 SNEGSKA (reference sequence). The CDR3 DNA reads as TGCAGTGTCGAGGGAGGGGACATTCAGTACTTC. The encoded protein is CSVEGGDIQYF.

This clone was found a few times. V gene TRBV27 combines with J gene TRBJ2-2; the D gene is possibly TRBD2 (7 bases). Trimming took off 5 bases at V and 4 bases at J, with 17 bases between the two ends. There are 16 residues in the CDR3. Per the germline V gene, CDR1 is MNHEY and CDR2 is SMNVEV (reference sequence). CDR3 coding DNA: TGTGCCAGCAGTCCCGGTGTCGGGGGGCGCACCGGGGAGCTGTTTTTT. Residues: CASSPGVGGRTGELFF.